These T cell receptor beta chains were read from a single sample in a study of OX40 agonist ivuxolimab in advanced cancers. Profiled with immunoSEQ multiplex PCR; TCRdb holds only in-frame clones, not every one. The profile shows tens of thousands of clones, 85% to 90% of them singletons. The input for sequencing was CD4+ or CD8+ T cells sorted from blood, taken in a trial of the OX40 agonist ivuxolimab. These TCRs come from an adult with an advanced solid tumor such as melanoma, head and neck, liver or kidney cancer. Each CDR3 is given with its conserved first and last residue. D genes are given only for firm matches. For some rows the clone size is stated as once, few or many, or as a class when expanded; others skip it.

abundance	v_gene	d_gene	len	j_gene	CDR3aa	CDR3nt
-	TRBV29-1	-	13	TRBJ2-2	CSVARDYTGELFF	TGCAGCGTTGCTAGAGACTACACCGGGGAGCTGTTTTTT
-	TRBV5-4	-	13	TRBJ2-7	CASSFRGIDEQYF	TGTGCCAGCAGCTTTAGAGGGATCGACGAGCAGTACTTC
-	TRBV6-5	TRBD1	15	TRBJ1-1	CASSYEDRGRTEAFF	TGTGCCAGCAGTTACGAGGACAGGGGTAGGACTGAAGCTTTCTTT
-	TRBV6-5	-	13	TRBJ1-2	CASSYSNVDGYTF	TGTGCCAGCAGTTACTCGAACGTAGACGGCTACACCTTC
once	TRBV7-2	-	14	TRBJ2-7	CASSLDSYTYEQYF	TGTGCCAGCAGCTTAGACTCGTACACCTACGAGCAGTACTTC
-	TRBV28	TRBD1	15	TRBJ2-5	CASRPPTGDVETQYF	TGTGCCAGCAGACCCCCGACAGGGGACGTAGAGACCCAGTACTTC
-	TRBV5-1	-	15	TRBJ1-2	CASAGGAHLNYGYTF	TGCGCCAGCGCAGGTGGAGCACACCTCAACTATGGCTACACCTTC
-	TRBV28	-	13	TRBJ1-1	CASSSKSRGEAFF	TGTGCCAGCAGCTCCAAGAGTAGGGGTGAAGCTTTCTTT
-	TRBV19	TRBD1	15	TRBJ2-2	CASRNRDRLTGELFF	TGTGCCAGTAGAAACCGGGACAGACTCACCGGGGAGCTGTTTTTT
-	TRBV10-1	TRBD2	20	TRBJ2-7	CASSLTSGGAFCLKTYEQYF	TGCGCCAGCAGCCTCACTAGCGGGGGGGCTTTTTGCCTAAAAACCTACGAGCAGTACTTC
-	TRBV28	TRBD1	15	TRBJ1-2	CASSFTSGQGYGYTF	TGTGCCAGCAGTTTCACCTCGGGACAGGGCTATGGCTACACCTTC
-	TRBV5-1	-	15	TRBJ1-1	CASSLVGARRTEAFF	TGCGCCAGCAGCTTGGTTGGAGCCCGGAGGACTGAAGCTTTCTTT
-	TRBV10-3	-	13	TRBJ1-1	CATNGGWNTEAFF	TGTGCCACTAATGGGGGTTGGAACACTGAAGCTTTCTTT
-	TRBV27	-	13	TRBJ1-2	CASSLWQDYGYTF	TGTGCCAGCAGTTTGTGGCAGGACTATGGCTACACCTTC
-	TRBV7-9	TRBD1	14	TRBJ1-5	CASSLLGGGQPQHF	TGTGCCAGCAGCTTGTTAGGGGGCGGTCAGCCCCAGCATTTT
-	TRBV19	-	15	TRBJ2-7	CASSPQGHWSYEQYF	TGTGCCAGTAGTCCCCAGGGGCACTGGTCCTACGAGCAGTACTTC
-	TRBV19	-	12	TRBJ2-3	CASSSHTDTQYF	TGTGCCAGTAGTTCCCACACAGATACGCAGTATTTT
-	TRBV6-1	TRBD1	12	TRBJ2-7	CASRDRVDEQYF	TGTGCCAGCCGGGACAGGGTCGACGAGCAGTACTTC
once	TRBV2	-	13	TRBJ2-3	CASKEVGTDTQYF	TGTGCCAGCAAGGAGGTAGGCACAGATACGCAGTATTTT
-	TRBV13	-	15	TRBJ2-1	CASSLRGGQYNEQFF	TGTGCCAGCAGCCTTCGAGGGGGGCAATACAATGAGCAGTTCTTC
-	TRBV6-1	TRBD2	18	TRBJ2-1	CASSESPSGGATYNEQFF	TGTGCCAGCAGTGAATCCCCTAGCGGGGGGGCCACCTACAATGAGCAGTTCTTC
few	TRBV28	-	16	TRBJ1-1	CASSSPPGQWNTEAFF	TGTGCCAGCAGTTCGCCCCCCGGACAGTGGAACACTGAAGCTTTCTTT
-	TRBV9	-	15	TRBJ1-4	CASSVATGVNEKLFF	TGTGCCAGCAGCGTAGCTACCGGAGTTAATGAAAAACTGTTTTTT
few	TRBV2	-	11	TRBJ1-4	CASRELEKLFF	TGTGCCAGCAGGGAGCTAGAAAAACTGTTTTTT
-	TRBV10-1	-	15	TRBJ2-1	CASSDVGQGYNEQFF	TGCGCCAGCAGTGATGTGGGGCAAGGCTACAATGAGCAGTTCTTC
-	TRBV5-1	TRBD1	14	TRBJ1-2	CASSPGQGAYGYTF	TGCGCCAGCAGCCCCGGACAGGGTGCCTATGGCTACACCTTC
-	TRBV18	TRBD1	15	TRBJ2-7	CASSPGGQGTYEQYF	TGTGCCAGCTCACCAGGGGGACAGGGCACCTACGAGCAGTACTTC
-	TRBV2	-	12	TRBJ1-2	CASSAGVYGYTF	TGTGCCAGCAGTGCAGGGGTCTATGGCTACACCTTC
-	TRBV10-2	-	13	TRBJ1-5	CASGTLSNQPQHF	TGCGCCAGCGGCACCCTTAGCAATCAGCCCCAGCATTTT
-	TRBV2	-	15	TRBJ2-2	CASSEAGVSTGELFF	TGTGCCAGCAGTGAAGCTGGAGTGTCCACCGGGGAGCTGTTTTTT
-	TRBV6-6	TRBD1	15	TRBJ1-1	CASSYSGQGSTEAFF	TGTGCCAGCAGTTACTCGGGACAGGGGAGCACTGAAGCTTTCTTT